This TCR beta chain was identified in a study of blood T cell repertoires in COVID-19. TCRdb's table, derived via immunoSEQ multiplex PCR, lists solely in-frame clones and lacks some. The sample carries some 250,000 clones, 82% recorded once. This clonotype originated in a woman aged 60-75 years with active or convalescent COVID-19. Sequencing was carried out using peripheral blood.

The CDR3 sequence is CASSSPSGANSPLHF. The CDR3 bases are TGTGCCAGTAGTTCCCCCAGTGGGGCTAATTCACCCCTCCACTTT. The rearrangement links TRBV19 to TRBJ1-6; a weak D match, TRBD1 (5 bases). Germline lookup yields CDR1 LNHDA and CDR2 SQIVND (reference sequence). Trimming took 5 bases from V and 6 from J, leaving 14 bases between them. This CDR3 spans 15 amino acids.